A single sample is the source of the 16 T cell receptor beta chains below, sequenced in a study of cytomegalovirus exposure and HLA in healthy donors. PCR used 60 Vbeta primers and 13 Jbeta primers. Profiled with immunoSEQ multiplex PCR; TCRdb holds only in-frame clones, not every one. Here the sample spans 65,000 to 70,000 clones, roughly four fifths being singletons. What was sequenced was PBMCs. The receptor source for this set is a woman aged 25-40 years in good health and CMV-seropositive.

Here the CDR3 DNA reads TGCGCCAGCAGCAAAGTAGACAGGGGGGAACAGCCCCAGCATTTT. Its protein is CASSKVDRGEQPQHF. V and J are TRBV4-3 and TRBJ1-5; 9 bases align to TRBD1. Germline CDR1 and CDR2: LGHNA and YSLEER. With V trimmed by 5 bases and J by 7 bases, 9 bases remained unmatched. This CDR3 region has 15 residues.

The gene calls are TRBV10-3 and TRBJ1-2, with 9 bases aligning to TRBD1. V lost 1 base, J lost 0 bases, and 9 bases stayed unmatched. The CDR3 has 18 amino acids. Germline V gene lookup returns CDR1 ENHRY and CDR2 SYGVKD. The DNA for the CDR3 is TGTGCCATCAGTGAGTATCGGACAGGGGCGAAGGCTAACTATGGCTACACCTTC. Translating gives CAISEYRTGAKANYGYTF.

V is TRBV7-9 and J is TRBJ2-7; D uncertain. Germline CDR1 and CDR2: SEHNR and FQNEAQ (reference sequence). The germline V and J ends were trimmed by 0 bases and 6 bases, with 15 bases remaining between them. The CDR3 loop spans 15 amino acids. CDR3 sequence reads: CASSLAGDQNFEQYF. In DNA, the CDR3 is TGTGCCAGCAGCTTAGCGGGCGACCAAAATTTCGAGCAGTACTTC. Together with reference TRBV7-9 and TRBJ2-7, the CDR3 gives the full variable domain: DTGVSQNPRHKITKRGQNVTFRCDPISEHNRLYWYRQTLGQGPEFLTYFQNEAQLEKSRLLSDRFSAERPKGSFSTLEIQRTEQGDSAMYLCASSLAGDQNFEQYFGPGTRLTVT.

The chain has TRBV4-2 and TRBJ2-4, with TRBD2 matching over 9 bases. This CDR3 spans 17 amino acids. Germline lookup yields CDR1 LGHNA and CDR2 YNFKEQ. V gave up 1 base and J gave up 2 bases; unmatched junction bases: 6. CDR3 loop: CASSQAGSGRTKNIQYF. As DNA, the CDR3 is TGTGCCAGCAGCCAAGCGGGTAGCGGGAGAACCAAAAACATTCAGTACTTC.

The rearrangement uses TRBV20-1 and TRBJ2-4, with D perhaps TRBD2 (5 bases). Germline V gene lookup returns CDR1 DFQATT and CDR2 SNEGSKA (reference sequence). Trimming left V 7 bases short and J 6 bases short, with 10 bases between. This CDR3 comprises 11 residues. CDR3 bases: TGCAGTGTGAGGGCGCGAAACATTCAGTACTTC. Translation: CSVRARNIQYF.

This clone was observed once. The chain uses TRBV6-6 and TRBJ2-2, with 10 bases aligning to TRBD1. Per the germline V gene, CDR1 is MNHNY and CDR2 is SVGAGI (reference sequence). V lost 5 bases, J lost 1 base, and 4 bases stayed unmatched. CDR3 size: 16 residues. CDR3 nucleotide sequence: TGTGCCAGCAGTGTTCGGGACAGGGGGAACACCGGGGAGCTGTTTTTT. It is translated as CASSVRDRGNTGELFF.

V usage is TRBV4-2 and J usage is TRBJ2-7; 8 bases match TRBD2. V shed 0 bases, J shed 6 bases, and the junction held 10 bases outside the gene matches. Per the germline V gene, CDR1 is LGHNA and CDR2 is YNFKEQ. CDR3 length: 16 amino acids. Here the CDR3 DNA reads TGTGCCAGCAGCCAAGATTGGGCCGGGACTAGTAGCGAGCAGTACTTC. Translation gives CASSQDWAGTSSEQYF.

The sample holds a few counts of this clone. V and J are TRBV4-3 and TRBJ2-7; 8 nucleotides agree with TRBD1. Germline trimming cut 4 bases from V and 6 bases from J; bases unmatched to any gene: 5. This CDR3 is built from 13 residues. Germline CDR1 is LGHNA and CDR2 is YSLEER. The CDR3 reads CASSLWTGSEQYF. The CDR3 coding sequence is TGCGCCAGCAGCCTTTGGACAGGGAGCGAGCAGTACTTC.

This clone was seen a handful of times. CDR3 nucleotide sequence: TGTGCCAGCAGCCCCGAGCGGGGCAGCTCCTACGAGCAGTACTTC. Residues: CASSPERGSSYEQYF. This rearrangement joins TRBV7-9 to TRBJ2-7, with 7 bases aligning to TRBD2. The length of the CDR3 is 15 residues. Germline V CDR1 and CDR2: SEHNR, FQNEAQ (reference sequence). Trimming at V came to 5 bases and at J to 0 bases, leaving 7 bases not matched to a gene.

The chain joins TRBV7-2 to TRBJ2-3, with TRBD1 as a possible D gene (6 bases). The length of the CDR3 is 13 residues. Germline V lookup: CDR1 SGHTA, CDR2 FQGNSA. With 5 bases removed from V and 1 base from J, the gap between germline ends came to 7 bases. This CDR3 is CASSPGGTDTQYF. CDR3 DNA sequence: TGTGCCAGCAGCCCAGGGGGCACAGATACGCAGTATTTT.

A few counts support this clone. The genes are TRBV29-1 and TRBJ1-2; possible D gene TRBD1, 6 bases. CDR1 and CDR2 from the germline V gene are SQVTM and ANQGSEA. Trimming took 3 bases from V and 2 from J, leaving 13 bases between them. This CDR3 has 14 residues. CDR3 DNA: TGCAGCGTTGATGGGGGGGCCCTAAACTATGGCTACACCTTC. Residues: CSVDGGALNYGYTF.

The gene calls are TRBV4-2 and TRBJ2-7; 10 nucleotides agree with TRBD2. Germline V gene sequence: CDR1 LGHNA, CDR2 YNFKEQ. The length of the CDR3 is 17 residues. J was trimmed by 6 bases and V by 0 bases; bases with no gene match: 11. CDR3: CASSQDRMASGSPEQYF. In DNA, the CDR3 is TGTGCCAGCAGCCAAGATCGGATGGCTAGCGGGAGCCCCGAGCAGTACTTC.

This clone was observed a handful of times. The rearrangement joins TRBV13 to TRBJ1-1; unclear D gene. The V gene's germline CDR1 is PRHDT and CDR2 FYEKMQ (reference sequence). The V gene lost 5 bases and the J gene lost 11 bases, with 18 bases spanning the gap. CDR3 length: 13 residues. CDR3 sequence reads: CASSPRGLSGAFF. In DNA form, the CDR3 reads TGTGCCAGCAGCCCCCGTGGCCTAAGCGGGGCTTTCTTT.

This clone was picked up one time. The gene calls are TRBV25-1 and TRBJ2-7; TRBD1 agrees at 7 bases. The V and J ends lost 0 bases and 1 base, in that order; junction bases with no gene match: 9. This CDR3 contains 17 residues. Germline V gene sequence: CDR1 MGHDK, CDR2 SYGVNS. CDR3 loop: CASSEYKPGGNSYEQYF. CDR3 nucleotides: TGTGCCAGCAGTGAATATAAGCCAGGGGGTAATTCCTACGAGCAGTACTTC.

The chain has TRBV29-1 and TRBJ2-3; possibly TRBD2 for D (6 bases). CDR1 and CDR2 (germline): SQVTM, ANQGSEA. V was shortened by 7 bases and J by 5 bases, with 10 bases between the two germline ends. The CDR3 extends over 11 amino acids. In DNA form, the CDR3 reads TGCAGCGGGGCGGAGGGAGATACGCAGTATTTT. Its protein product is CSGAEGDTQYF.

The count of this clone is one. The V call is TRBV28, the J call TRBJ1-5; D is possibly TRBD1 (6 bases). V was trimmed by 6 bases and J by 0 bases, leaving 21 bases between them. This CDR3 comprises 18 residues. Germline V gene data show CDR1 as MDHEN and CDR2 as SYDVKM. CDR3 nucleotide sequence: TGTGCCAGCAGCTCAGGGAGGGGGGACCCCTATAGCAATCAGCCCCAGCATTTT. This codes for CASSSGRGDPYSNQPQHF.